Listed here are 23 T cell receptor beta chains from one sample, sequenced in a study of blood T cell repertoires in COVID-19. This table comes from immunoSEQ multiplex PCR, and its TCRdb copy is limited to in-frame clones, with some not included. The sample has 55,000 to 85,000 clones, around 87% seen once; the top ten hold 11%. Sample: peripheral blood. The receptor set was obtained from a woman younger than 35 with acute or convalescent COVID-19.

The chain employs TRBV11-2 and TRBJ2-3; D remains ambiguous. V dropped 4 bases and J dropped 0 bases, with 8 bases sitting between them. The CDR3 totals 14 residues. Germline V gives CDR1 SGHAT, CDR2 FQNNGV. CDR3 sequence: CASSSYGSTDTQYF. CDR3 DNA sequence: TGTGCCAGCAGCTCCTACGGTAGCACAGATACGCAGTATTTT.

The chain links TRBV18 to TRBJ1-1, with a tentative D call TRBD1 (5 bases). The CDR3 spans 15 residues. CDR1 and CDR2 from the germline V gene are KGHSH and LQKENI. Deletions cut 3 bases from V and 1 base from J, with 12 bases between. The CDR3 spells CASSPRVPENTEAFF. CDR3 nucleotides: TGTGCCAGCTCACCCAGGGTCCCAGAGAACACTGAAGCTTTCTTT. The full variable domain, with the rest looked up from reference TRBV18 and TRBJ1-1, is NAGVMQNPRHLVRRRGQEARLRCSPMKGHSHVYWYRQLPEEGLKFMVYLQKENIIDESGMPKERFSAEFPKEGPSILRIQQVVRGDSAAYFCASSPRVPENTEAFFGQGTRLTVV.

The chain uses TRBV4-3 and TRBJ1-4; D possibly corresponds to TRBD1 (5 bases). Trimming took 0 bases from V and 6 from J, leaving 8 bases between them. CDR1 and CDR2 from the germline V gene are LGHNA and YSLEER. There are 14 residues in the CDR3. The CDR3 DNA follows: TGCGCCAGCAGCCAAGAATTCAGGGATGAAAAACTGTTTTTT. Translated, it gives CASSQEFRDEKLFF.

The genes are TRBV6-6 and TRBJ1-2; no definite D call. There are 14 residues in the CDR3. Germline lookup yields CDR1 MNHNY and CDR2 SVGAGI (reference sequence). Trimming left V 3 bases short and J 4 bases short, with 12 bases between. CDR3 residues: CASSYRGSLYGYTF. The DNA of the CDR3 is TGTGCCAGCAGTTATCGGGGAAGCCTCTATGGCTACACCTTC.

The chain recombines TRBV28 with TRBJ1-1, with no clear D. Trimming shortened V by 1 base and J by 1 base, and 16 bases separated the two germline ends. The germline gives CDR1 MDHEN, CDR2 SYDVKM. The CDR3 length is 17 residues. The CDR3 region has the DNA TGTGCCAGCAGTTTATTAGAGGCCAGAGTTAGGAACACTGAAGCTTTCTTT. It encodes CASSLLEARVRNTEAFF.

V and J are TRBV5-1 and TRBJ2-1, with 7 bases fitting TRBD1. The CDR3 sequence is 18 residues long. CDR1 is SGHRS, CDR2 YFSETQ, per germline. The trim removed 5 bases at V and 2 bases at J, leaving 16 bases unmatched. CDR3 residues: CASSFLSGQQKTYNEQFF. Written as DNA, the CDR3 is TGCGCCAGCAGTTTCCTTTCGGGACAGCAAAAAACCTACAATGAGCAGTTCTTC.

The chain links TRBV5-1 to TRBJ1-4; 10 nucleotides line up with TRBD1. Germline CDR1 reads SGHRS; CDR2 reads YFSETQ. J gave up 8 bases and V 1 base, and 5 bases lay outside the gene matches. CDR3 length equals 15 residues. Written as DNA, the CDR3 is TGCGCCAGCAGCTTGAGGGGACAGGGGACCGAAAAACTGTTTTTT. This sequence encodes CASSLRGQGTEKLFF. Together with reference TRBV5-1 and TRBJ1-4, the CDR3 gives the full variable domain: KAGVTQTPRYLIKTRGQQVTLSCSPISGHRSVSWYQQTPGQGLQFLFEYFSETQRNKGNFPGRFSGRQFSNSRSEMNVSTLELGDSALYLCASSLRGQGTEKLFFGSGTQLSVL.

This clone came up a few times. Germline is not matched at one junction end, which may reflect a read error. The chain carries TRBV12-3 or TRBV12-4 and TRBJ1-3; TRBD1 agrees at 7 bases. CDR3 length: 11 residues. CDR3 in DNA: TGTGCCAGCAGTTTAGGAGACAGGGTGCATTTT. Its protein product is CASSLGDRVHF.

The CDR3 sequence is CASSQKDRVGTEAFF. CDR3 sequence (DNA): TGCGCCAGCAGCCAGAAAGACAGGGTGGGCACTGAAGCTTTCTTT. This chain links TRBV4-1 with TRBJ1-1; 7 bases are shared with TRBD1. Germline values: CDR1 MGHRA, CDR2 YSYEKL. V was clipped by 3 bases and J by 4 bases; unmatched bases: 8. The CDR3 sequence is 15 residues long.

In DNA, the CDR3 is TGCGCCAGCAGCCCTAACGCCTACGAGCAGTACTTC. Protein product: CASSPNAYEQYF. The chain carries TRBV5-1 and TRBJ2-7; D not resolved. The CDR3 extends over 12 amino acids. The germline V and J ends were trimmed by 4 bases and 2 bases, with 7 bases remaining between them. Germline V gene data show CDR1 as SGHRS and CDR2 as YFSETQ.

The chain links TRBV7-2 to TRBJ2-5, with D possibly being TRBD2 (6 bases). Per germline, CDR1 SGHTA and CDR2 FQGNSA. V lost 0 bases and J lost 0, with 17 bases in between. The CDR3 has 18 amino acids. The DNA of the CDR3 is TGTGCCAGCAGCTTAGCGGGACTCAGATATTCGTACCAAGAGACCCAGTACTTC. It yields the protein CASSLAGLRYSYQETQYF.

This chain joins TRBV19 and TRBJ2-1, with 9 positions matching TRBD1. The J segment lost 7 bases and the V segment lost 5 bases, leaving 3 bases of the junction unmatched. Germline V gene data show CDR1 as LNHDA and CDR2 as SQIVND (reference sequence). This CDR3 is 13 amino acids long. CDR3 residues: CASSLQGANEQFF. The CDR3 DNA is TGTGCCAGTAGTTTACAGGGGGCTAATGAGCAGTTCTTC.

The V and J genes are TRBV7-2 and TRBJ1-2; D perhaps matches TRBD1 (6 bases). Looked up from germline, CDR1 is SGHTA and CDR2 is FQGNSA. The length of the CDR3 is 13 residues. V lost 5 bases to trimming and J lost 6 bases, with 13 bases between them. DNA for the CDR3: TGTGCCAGCAGCACGAGGACAGAAGATGGCTACACCTTC. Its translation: CASSTRTEDGYTF. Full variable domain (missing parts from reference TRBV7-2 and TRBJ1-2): GAGVSQSPSNKVTEKGKDVELRCDPISGHTALYWYRQSLGQGLEFLIYFQGNSAPDKSGLPSDRFSAERTGGSVSTLTIQRTQQEDSAVYLCASSTRTEDGYTFGSGTRLTVV.

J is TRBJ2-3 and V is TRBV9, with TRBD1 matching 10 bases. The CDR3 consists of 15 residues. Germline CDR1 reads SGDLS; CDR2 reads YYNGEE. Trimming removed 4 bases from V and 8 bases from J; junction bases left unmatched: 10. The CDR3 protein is CASSSLDRGRGTQYF. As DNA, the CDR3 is TGTGCCAGCAGCTCGCTCGACAGGGGGCGAGGTACGCAGTATTTT.

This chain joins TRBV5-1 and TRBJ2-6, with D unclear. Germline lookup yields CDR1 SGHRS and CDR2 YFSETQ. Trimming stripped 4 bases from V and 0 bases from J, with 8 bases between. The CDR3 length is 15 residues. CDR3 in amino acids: CASSPTDSGANVLTF. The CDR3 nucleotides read TGCGCCAGCAGCCCTACAGACTCTGGGGCCAACGTCCTGACTTTC.

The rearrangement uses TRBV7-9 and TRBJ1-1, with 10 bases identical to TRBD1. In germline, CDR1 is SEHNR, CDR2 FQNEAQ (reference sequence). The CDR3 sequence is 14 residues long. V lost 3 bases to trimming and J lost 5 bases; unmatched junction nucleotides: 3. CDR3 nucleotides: TGTGCCAGCAGCTTCGACAGGGGGCTTACTGAAGCTTTCTTT. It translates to CASSFDRGLTEAFF.

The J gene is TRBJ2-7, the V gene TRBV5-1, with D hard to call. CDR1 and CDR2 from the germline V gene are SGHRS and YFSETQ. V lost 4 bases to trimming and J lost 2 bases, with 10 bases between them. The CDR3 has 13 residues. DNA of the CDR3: TGCGCCAGCAGCCTCGGTTCGACCTACGAGCAGTACTTC. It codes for CASSLGSTYEQYF.

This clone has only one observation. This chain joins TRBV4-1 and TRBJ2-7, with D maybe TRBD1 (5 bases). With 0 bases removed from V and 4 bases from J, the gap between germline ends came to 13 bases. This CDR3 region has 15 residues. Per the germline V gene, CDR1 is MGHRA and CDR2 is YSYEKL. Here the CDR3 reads CASSQDWGLGYEQYF. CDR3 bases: TGCGCCAGCAGCCAAGATTGGGGCTTGGGGTACGAGCAGTACTTC.

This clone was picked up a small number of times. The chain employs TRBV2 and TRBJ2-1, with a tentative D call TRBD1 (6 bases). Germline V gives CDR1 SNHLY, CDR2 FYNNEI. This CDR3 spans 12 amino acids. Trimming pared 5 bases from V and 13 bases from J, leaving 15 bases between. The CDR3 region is CASSFDRPYQFF. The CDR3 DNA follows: TGTGCCAGCAGTTTTGACAGGCCCTACCAGTTCTTC.

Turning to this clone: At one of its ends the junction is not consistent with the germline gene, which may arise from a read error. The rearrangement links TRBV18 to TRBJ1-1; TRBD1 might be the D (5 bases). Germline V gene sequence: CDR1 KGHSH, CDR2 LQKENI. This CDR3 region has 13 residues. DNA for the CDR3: TGTGCCAGCTCGCCACTCCGGGGGGATGAAGCTTTCTTT. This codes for CASSPLRGDEAFF.

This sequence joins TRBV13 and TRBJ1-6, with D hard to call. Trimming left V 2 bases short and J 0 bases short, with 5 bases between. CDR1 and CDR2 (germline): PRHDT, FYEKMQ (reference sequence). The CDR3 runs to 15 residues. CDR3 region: CASSLRSSYNSPLHF. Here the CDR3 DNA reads TGTGCCAGCAGCTTACGCAGCTCCTATAATTCACCCCTCCACTTT.

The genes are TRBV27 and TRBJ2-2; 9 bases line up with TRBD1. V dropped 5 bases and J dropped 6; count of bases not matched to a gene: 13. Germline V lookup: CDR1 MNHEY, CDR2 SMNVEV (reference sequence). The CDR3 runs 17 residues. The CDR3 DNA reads TGTGCCAGCAGTCTCTGGGGTCAAAGGACAGGGGCCGGGGAGCTGTTTTTT. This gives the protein CASSLWGQRTGAGELFF.

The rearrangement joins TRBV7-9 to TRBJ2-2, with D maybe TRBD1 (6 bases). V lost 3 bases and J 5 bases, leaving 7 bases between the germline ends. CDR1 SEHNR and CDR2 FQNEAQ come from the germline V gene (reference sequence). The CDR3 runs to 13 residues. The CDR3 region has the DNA TGTGCCAGCAGCTTCCAGGGGACCGGGGAGCTGTTTTTT. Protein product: CASSFQGTGELFF.